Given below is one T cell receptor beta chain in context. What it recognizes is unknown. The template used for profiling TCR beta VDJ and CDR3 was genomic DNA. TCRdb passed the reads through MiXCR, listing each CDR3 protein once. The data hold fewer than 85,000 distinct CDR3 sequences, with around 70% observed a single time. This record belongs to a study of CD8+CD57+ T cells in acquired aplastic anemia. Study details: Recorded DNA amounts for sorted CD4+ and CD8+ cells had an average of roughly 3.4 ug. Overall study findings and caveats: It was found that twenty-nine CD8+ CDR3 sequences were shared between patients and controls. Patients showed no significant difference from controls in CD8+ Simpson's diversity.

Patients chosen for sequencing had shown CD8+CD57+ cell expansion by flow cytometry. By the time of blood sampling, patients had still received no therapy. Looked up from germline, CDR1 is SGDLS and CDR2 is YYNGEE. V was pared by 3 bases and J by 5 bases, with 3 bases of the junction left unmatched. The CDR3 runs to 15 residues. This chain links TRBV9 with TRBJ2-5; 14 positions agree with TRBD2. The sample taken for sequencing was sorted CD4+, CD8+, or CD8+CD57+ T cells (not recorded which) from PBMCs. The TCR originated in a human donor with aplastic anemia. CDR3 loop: CASSAGTSGSETQYF. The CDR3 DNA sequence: TGTGCCAGCAGCGCCGGGACTAGCGGGAGCGAGACCCAGTACTTC.